Below are 21 T cell receptor beta chains sequenced from a single sample in a study of OX40 agonist ivuxolimab in advanced cancers. The assay was immunoSEQ multiplex PCR, and TCRdb's table has in-frame clones only and misses some. The sample records about 48,000 clones, 80% to 85% being singletons. The sample here was CD4+ or CD8+ T cells sorted from blood, taken in a trial of the OX40 agonist ivuxolimab. All receptors come from an adult with an advanced solid tumor such as melanoma, head and neck, liver or kidney cancer.

The chain employs TRBV2 and TRBJ2-5; 7 bases are shared with TRBD1. The CDR3 runs to 12 residues. Germline CDR1 is SNHLY and CDR2 is FYNNEI. V dropped 6 bases and J dropped 2; count of bases not matched to a gene: 0. Here the CDR3 reads CASRGQQETQYF. The CDR3 nucleotides read TGTGCCAGCAGGGGACAGCAAGAGACCCAGTACTTC.

The CDR3 DNA follows: TGTGCCAGCAGCTTAGTTGGGACTAGCTCAAATGAGCAGTTCTTC. Amino acid sequence: CASSLVGTSSNEQFF. The chain recombines TRBV7-9 with TRBJ2-1, with TRBD2 matching over 9 bases. CDR3 length: 15 residues. Germline CDR1 and CDR2: SEHNR and FQNEAQ (reference sequence). J was trimmed by 7 bases and V by 1 base; bases with no gene match: 5.

The chain uses TRBV27 and TRBJ2-7; 12 bases fit TRBD2. The CDR3 has 16 amino acids. The V gene's germline CDR1 is MNHEY and CDR2 SMNVEV (reference sequence). V trimming: 5 bases; J trimming: 5 bases; junction bases outside the gene matches: 10. The CDR3 sequence: CASSGPLAGGPDEQYF. The CDR3 DNA follows: TGTGCCAGCAGTGGCCCGCTAGCGGGAGGGCCCGACGAGCAGTACTTC.

This chain uses TRBV6-4 with TRBJ2-7; weak D call: TRBD2 (6 bases). V lost 6 bases and J lost 2, with 17 bases in between. CDR3 length equals 15 residues. CDR1 is MRHNA and CDR2 is SNTAGT in the germline V gene. CDR3 sequence: CASSPARGFTYEQYF. The CDR3 DNA sequence: TGTGCCAGCAGCCCTGCGCGGGGTTTCACCTACGAGCAGTACTTC.

This clone has just one count. The rearrangement links TRBV5-1 to TRBJ2-7; 9 bases align to TRBD2. The trim removed 4 bases at V and 7 bases at J, leaving 12 bases unmatched. This CDR3 is built from 15 residues. Germline V lookup: CDR1 SGHRS, CDR2 YFSETQ. Here the CDR3 DNA reads TGCGCCAGCAGCCCGGCGGCGGGAGGGCCAGGGGAGCAGTACTTC. It encodes CASSPAAGGPGEQYF.

This clone has a handful of counts. The rearrangement links TRBV5-6 to TRBJ1-6; no clear D. The CDR3 spans 15 residues. V dropped 4 bases and J dropped 10 bases, with 18 bases sitting between them. Germline V gives CDR1 SGHDT, CDR2 YYEEEE. This CDR3 is CASSGMAGKDSPLHF. CDR3 nucleotides: TGTGCCAGCAGCGGAATGGCGGGGAAAGACTCACCCCTCCACTTT.

This clone has just one count. J is TRBJ2-7 and V is TRBV23-1; unclear D gene. TRBV23-1 is given ORF status, its function remaining uncertain. The CDR3 runs to 14 residues. V was pared by 0 bases and J by 0 bases, with 6 bases between. CDR3 bases: TGCGCCAGCAGTCAATCGGCAGCCTCCTACGAGCAGTACTTC. Its protein product is CASSQSAASYEQYF.

The chain links TRBV5-1 to TRBJ2-1, with D unresolved. The V gene lost 4 bases and the J gene lost 0 bases, with 14 bases spanning the gap. The germline CDR1 and CDR2 sequences are SGHRS and YFSETQ. The CDR3 has 16 residues. The CDR3 DNA is TGCGCCAGCAGCGCCATGGGCCTGGACTCCTACAATGAGCAGTTCTTC. Translating gives CASSAMGLDSYNEQFF. The variable domain in full, with the rest retrieved from reference TRBV5-1 and TRBJ2-1, is KAGVTQTPRYLIKTRGQQVTLSCSPISGHRSVSWYQQTPGQGLQFLFEYFSETQRNKGNFPGRFSGRQFSNSRSEMNVSTLELGDSALYLCASSAMGLDSYNEQFFGPGTRLTVL.

The V and J genes are TRBV7-8 and TRBJ1-2; possibly TRBD1 for D (5 bases). The CDR3 has 14 amino acids. Deletions cut 6 bases from V and 0 bases from J, with 11 bases between. Germline CDR1 reads SGHVS; CDR2 reads FQNEAQ. CDR3 bases: TGTGCCAGCAGTCCGGGGCCTACTAACTATGGCTACACCTTC. It codes for CASSPGPTNYGYTF.

The chain combines TRBV2 with TRBJ2-3; 8 bases line up with TRBD1. The CDR3 contains 13 residues. Germline CDR1 is SNHLY and CDR2 is FYNNEI. Trimming cost V 0 bases and J 9 bases; bases outside gene matches: 2. As DNA, the CDR3 is TGTGCCAGCAGTGAAGCCCGGACAGGGACGCAGTATTTT. It translates to CASSEARTGTQYF.

J is TRBJ2-1 and V is TRBV20-1, with 8 bases identical to TRBD2. The V gene end was trimmed by 5 bases and the J gene end by 13 bases; junction bases not matched to a gene: 4. The CDR3 runs to 10 residues. CDR1 DFQATT and CDR2 SNEGSKA come from the germline V gene (reference sequence). The CDR3 nucleotides are TGCAGTGCTTCGCTAGCGGGCCAGTTCTTC. Translation gives CSASLAGQFF.

V is TRBV2 and J is TRBJ2-7, with TRBD1 matching 7 bases. Germline V CDR1 and CDR2: SNHLY, FYNNEI. J lost 2 bases, V lost 6 bases, and 4 bases had no gene match. The CDR3 length is 13 residues. CDR3 coding DNA: TGTGCCAGCAGGCGACAGGGACCCTACGAGCAGTACTTC. Translated, it gives CASRRQGPYEQYF.

This chain joins TRBV19 and TRBJ2-5; 9 nucleotides agree with TRBD1. This CDR3 region has 15 residues. In germline, CDR1 is LNHDA, CDR2 SQIVND (reference sequence). V lost 2 bases and J lost 1; bases outside the gene matches: 2. The CDR3 loop reads CASSIWGQGQETQYF. CDR3 nucleotide sequence: TGTGCCAGTAGTATATGGGGACAGGGCCAAGAGACCCAGTACTTC. Drawing the rest from reference TRBV19 and TRBJ2-5, the complete variable domain is DGGITQSPKYLFRKEGQNVTLSCEQNLNHDAMYWYRQDPGQGLRLIYYSQIVNDFQKGDIAEGYSVSREKKESFPLTVTSAQKNPTAFYLCASSIWGQGQETQYFGPGTRLLVL.

The chain carries TRBV11-2 and TRBJ2-5; 11 bases agree with TRBD2. This CDR3 spans 16 amino acids. The V and J ends lost 5 bases and 1 base, in that order; junction bases with no gene match: 6. From germline, CDR1 is SGHAT and CDR2 FQNNGV. CDR3 sequence: CASSPPGLAVQETQYF. As DNA, the CDR3 is TGTGCCAGCAGCCCTCCGGGACTAGCGGTCCAAGAGACCCAGTACTTC.

The V call is TRBV25-1, the J call TRBJ2-3; D gene uncertain. The CDR3 is 12 residues long. V lost 4 bases, J lost 4 bases, and 6 bases lay in between. Germline CDR1 reads MGHDK; CDR2 reads SYGVNS. The DNA of the CDR3 is TGTGCCAGCAGTGGGGTGGCAGATACGCAGTATTTT. Protein product: CASSGVADTQYF.

The chain joins TRBV11-2 to TRBJ2-6; D is uncertain. Deletions cut 3 bases from V and 4 bases from J, with 7 bases between. Germline assignment: CDR1 SGHAT and CDR2 FQNNGV. The CDR3 length is 14 residues. The CDR3 loop reads CASSFGGGANVLTF. Written as DNA, the CDR3 is TGTGCCAGCAGCTTCGGTGGCGGGGCCAACGTCCTGACTTTC.

V gene TRBV5-4 combines with J gene TRBJ1-2; 8 nucleotides match TRBD1. The ends lost 5 bases at V and 4 bases at J; junction bases unmatched: 7. CDR3 length: 14 residues. CDR1 and CDR2 (germline): SGHNT, YYREEE (reference sequence). The CDR3 loop reads CASRPDRGGYGYTF. The CDR3 region has the DNA TGTGCCAGCAGACCCGACAGGGGCGGCTATGGCTACACCTTC.

V usage is TRBV2 and J usage is TRBJ2-5; 13 positions match TRBD2. Trimming removed 5 bases from V and 4 bases from J; junction bases left unmatched: 4. Per the germline V gene, CDR1 is SNHLY and CDR2 is FYNNEI. The CDR3 spans 15 residues. CDR3 loop: CASSLGLAGAETQYF. Written as DNA, the CDR3 is TGTGCCAGCAGTTTAGGACTAGCGGGAGCAGAGACCCAGTACTTC.

This chain connects TRBV7-9 to TRBJ1-4; 7 nucleotides align to TRBD1. The V gene end was trimmed by 6 bases and the J gene end by 0 bases; junction bases not matched to a gene: 4. This CDR3 has 15 amino acids. Per germline, CDR1 SEHNR and CDR2 FQNEAQ (reference sequence). The CDR3 sequence is CASSPGQATNEKLFF. The CDR3 nucleotides read TGTGCCAGCAGTCCCGGACAGGCAACTAATGAAAAACTGTTTTTT.

This chain links TRBV13 with TRBJ2-3; TRBD2 matches at 13 bases. V gave up 5 bases and J gave up 4 bases; unmatched junction bases: 6. CDR3 length equals 16 residues. Germline values: CDR1 PRHDT, CDR2 FYEKMQ (reference sequence). The CDR3 nucleotides are TGTGCCAGCAGCCTTAGGACTAGCGGGGGCCCAGATACGCAGTATTTT. Translated, it gives CASSLRTSGGPDTQYF.

This chain connects TRBV6-5 to TRBJ2-7, with D hard to call. V lost 0 bases to trimming and J lost 4 bases, with 10 bases between them. Germline V lookup: CDR1 MNHEY, CDR2 SVGAGI. The CDR3 runs 14 residues. CDR3 loop: CASSYSGRDYEQYV. The CDR3 nucleotides are TGTGCCAGCAGTTACTCGGGAAGAGATTACGAGCAGTACGTC.